The source of this T cell receptor beta chain is a study of human CD8 memory T cell subsets. The PBMC were obtained by density gradient separation from buffy coats of healthy donors. Magnetic separation of the negative type served to enrich total CD8+ T cells. Libraries of TCR beta chains were produced by 5' RACE (UMI-labeled). Reprocessing the 5' RACE reads, TCRdb reports a single entry for every CDR3 protein and omits DNA. The repertoire table contains about 17,000 distinct CDR3 sequences. The CDR3 runs to 14 residues. Germline V CDR1 and CDR2: GTSNPN, SVGIG (reference sequence). V gene TRBV30 combines with J gene TRBJ2-7. This receptor was taken from a human donor in good health. Sequenced: CD8+ stem-like memory T cells (TSCM and TCM) sorted from PBMCs. The subset: stem-like memory CD8 T cells (TSTEM), CCR7+ PD-1- TIGIT-. CDR3 loop: CAWSDGGGFYEQYF.